The sequence of this T cell receptor (beta chain) was determined in a study of shared clonotypes between healthy human individuals. Study-wide findings and caveats: Clonotype sharing across a handful of donors was observed for about 5.5% of naive CD4 clonotypes.

Worth noting for this clone: The antigen is not known.

Libraries were prepared by immunoSEQ multiplex PCR; TCRdb keeps only in-frame clonotypes and omits some of them. The data contain 1.4 million to 1.5 million clones, approximately 96% of them seen just once; the ten biggest clones take up approximately 1.2%. CDR3 length: 15 residues. Germline values: CDR1 WNHNN, CDR2 SYGVQD (reference sequence). V gave up 0 bases and J gave up 4 bases, with 11 bases separating them. The J gene is TRBJ2-3, the V gene TRBV10-1, with no clear D. The sequence was obtained from a man aged 30-40 years in good health. Sequencing input: naive CD4+ T cells sorted from blood. Subset in this sample: CD45RA+ positively selected. CDR3 DNA sequence: TGCGCCAGCAGTGAGTCGTTGGATTTTCCAGATACGCAGTATTTT. The encoded protein is CASSESLDFPDTQYF.